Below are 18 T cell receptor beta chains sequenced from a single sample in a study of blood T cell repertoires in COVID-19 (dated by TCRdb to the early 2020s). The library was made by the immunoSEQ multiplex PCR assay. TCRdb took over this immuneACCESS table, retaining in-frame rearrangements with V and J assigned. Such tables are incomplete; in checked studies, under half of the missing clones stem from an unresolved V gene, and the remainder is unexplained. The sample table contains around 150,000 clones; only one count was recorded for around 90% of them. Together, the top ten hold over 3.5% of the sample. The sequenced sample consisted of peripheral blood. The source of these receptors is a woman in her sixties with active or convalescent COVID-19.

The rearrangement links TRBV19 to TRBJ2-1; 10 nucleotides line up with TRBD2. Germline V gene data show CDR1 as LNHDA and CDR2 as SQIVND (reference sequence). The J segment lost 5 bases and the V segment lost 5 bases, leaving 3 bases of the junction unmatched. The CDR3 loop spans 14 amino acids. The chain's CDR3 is CASSATSGDNEQFF. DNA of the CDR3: TGTGCCAGTAGTGCCACTAGCGGGGACAATGAGCAGTTCTTC.

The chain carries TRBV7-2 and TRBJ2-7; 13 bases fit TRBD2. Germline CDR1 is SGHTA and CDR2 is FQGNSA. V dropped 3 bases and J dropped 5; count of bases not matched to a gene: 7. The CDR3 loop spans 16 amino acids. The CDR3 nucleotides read TGTGCCAGCAGCTTCGGGACTAGCGGGACCCTCGACGAGCAGTACTTC. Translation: CASSFGTSGTLDEQYF.

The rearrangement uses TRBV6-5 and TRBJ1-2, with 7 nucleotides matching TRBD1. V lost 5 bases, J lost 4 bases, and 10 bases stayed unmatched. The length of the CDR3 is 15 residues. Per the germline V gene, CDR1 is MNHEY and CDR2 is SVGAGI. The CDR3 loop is CASSNPGQAGYGYTF. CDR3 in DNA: TGTGCCAGCAGTAACCCTGGACAGGCGGGCTATGGCTACACCTTC.

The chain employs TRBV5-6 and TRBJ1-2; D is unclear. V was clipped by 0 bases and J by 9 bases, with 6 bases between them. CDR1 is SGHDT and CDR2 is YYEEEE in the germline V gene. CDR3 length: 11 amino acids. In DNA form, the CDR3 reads TGTGCCAGCAGCTTGGCAGGCAGCTACACCTTC. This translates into CASSLAGSYTF.

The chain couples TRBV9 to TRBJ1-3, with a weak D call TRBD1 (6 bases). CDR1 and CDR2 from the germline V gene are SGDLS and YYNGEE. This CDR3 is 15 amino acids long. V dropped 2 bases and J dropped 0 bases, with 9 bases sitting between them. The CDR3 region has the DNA TGTGCCAGCAGCGTCGGACAGAACTCTGGAAACACCATATATTTT. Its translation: CASSVGQNSGNTIYF. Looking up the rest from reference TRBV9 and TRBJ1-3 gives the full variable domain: DSGVTQTPKHLITATGQRVTLRCSPRSGDLSVYWYQQSLDQGLQFLIQYYNGEERAKGNILERFSAQQFPDLHSELNLSSLELGDSALYFCASSVGQNSGNTIYFGEGSWLTVV.

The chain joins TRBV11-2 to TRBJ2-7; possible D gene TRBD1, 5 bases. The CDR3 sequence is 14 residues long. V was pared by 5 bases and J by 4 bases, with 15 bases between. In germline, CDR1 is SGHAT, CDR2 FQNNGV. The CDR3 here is CASSLNQGQYEQYF. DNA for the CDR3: TGTGCCAGCAGCCTAAATCAGGGTCAATACGAGCAGTACTTC.

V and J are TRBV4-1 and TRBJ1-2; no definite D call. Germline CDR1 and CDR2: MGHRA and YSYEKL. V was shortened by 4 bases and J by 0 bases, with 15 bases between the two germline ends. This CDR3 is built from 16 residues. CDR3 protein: CASSPPELDSNYGYTF. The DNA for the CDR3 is TGCGCCAGCAGCCCCCCTGAGCTAGATTCTAACTATGGCTACACCTTC.

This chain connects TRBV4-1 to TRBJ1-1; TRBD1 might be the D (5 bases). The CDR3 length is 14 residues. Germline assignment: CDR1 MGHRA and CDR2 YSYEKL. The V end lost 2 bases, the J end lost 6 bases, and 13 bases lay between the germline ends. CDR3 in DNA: TGCGCCAGCAGCCAACAGACCTCGGGGGCTGAAGCTTTCTTT. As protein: CASSQQTSGAEAFF.

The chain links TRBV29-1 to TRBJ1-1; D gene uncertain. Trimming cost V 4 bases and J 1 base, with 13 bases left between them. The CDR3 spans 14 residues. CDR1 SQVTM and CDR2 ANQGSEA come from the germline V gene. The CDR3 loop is CSVGLLLGNTEAFF. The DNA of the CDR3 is TGCAGCGTTGGCCTCCTACTTGGGAACACTGAAGCTTTCTTT.

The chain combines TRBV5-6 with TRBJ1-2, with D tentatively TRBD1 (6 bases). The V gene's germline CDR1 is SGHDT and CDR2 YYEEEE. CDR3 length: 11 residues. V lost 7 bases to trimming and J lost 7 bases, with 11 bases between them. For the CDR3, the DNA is TGTGCCAGCGCCCTGGGGGCTGGCTACACCTTC. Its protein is CASALGAGYTF.

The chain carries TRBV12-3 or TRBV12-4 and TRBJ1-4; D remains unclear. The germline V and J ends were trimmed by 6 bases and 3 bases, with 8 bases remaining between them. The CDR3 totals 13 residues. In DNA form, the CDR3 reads TGTGCCAGCAGCGAGATGGCTAATGAAAAACTGTTTTTT. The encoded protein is CASSEMANEKLFF.

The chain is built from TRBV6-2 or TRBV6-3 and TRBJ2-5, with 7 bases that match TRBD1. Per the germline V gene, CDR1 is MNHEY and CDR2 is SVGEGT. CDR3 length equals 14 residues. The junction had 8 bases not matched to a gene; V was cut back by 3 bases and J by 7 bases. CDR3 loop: CASSYLGGKGTQYF. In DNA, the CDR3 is TGTGCCAGCAGTTATTTAGGGGGCAAAGGGACCCAGTACTTC.

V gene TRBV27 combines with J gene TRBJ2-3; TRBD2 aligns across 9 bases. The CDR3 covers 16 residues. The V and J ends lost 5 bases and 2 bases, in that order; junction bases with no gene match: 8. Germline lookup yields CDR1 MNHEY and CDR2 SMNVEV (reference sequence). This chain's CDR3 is CASSLVAGEPTDTQYF. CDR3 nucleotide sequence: TGTGCCAGCAGTCTGGTAGCGGGGGAACCCACAGATACGCAGTATTTT.

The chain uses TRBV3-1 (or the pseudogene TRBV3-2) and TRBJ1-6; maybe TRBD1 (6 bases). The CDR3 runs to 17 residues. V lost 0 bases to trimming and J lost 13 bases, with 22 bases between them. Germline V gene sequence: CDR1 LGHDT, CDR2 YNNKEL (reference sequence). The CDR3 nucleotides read TGTGCCAGCAGCCAAGATCTAGGGACAACAGCTTACTATCCCCTCCACTTT. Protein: CASSQDLGTTAYYPLHF.

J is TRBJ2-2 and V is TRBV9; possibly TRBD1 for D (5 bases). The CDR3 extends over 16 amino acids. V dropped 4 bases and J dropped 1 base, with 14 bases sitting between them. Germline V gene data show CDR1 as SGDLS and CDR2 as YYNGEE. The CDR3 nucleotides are TGTGCCAGCAGCCCACATCGGACACTGAACACCGGGGAGCTGTTTTTT. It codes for CASSPHRTLNTGELFF.

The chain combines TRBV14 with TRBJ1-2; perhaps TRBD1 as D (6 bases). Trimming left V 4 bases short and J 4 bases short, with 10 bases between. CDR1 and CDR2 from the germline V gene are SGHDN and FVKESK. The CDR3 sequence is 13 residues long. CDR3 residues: CASSRGGGYGYTF. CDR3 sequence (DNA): TGTGCCAGCAGCCGGGGGGGCGGCTATGGCTACACCTTC.

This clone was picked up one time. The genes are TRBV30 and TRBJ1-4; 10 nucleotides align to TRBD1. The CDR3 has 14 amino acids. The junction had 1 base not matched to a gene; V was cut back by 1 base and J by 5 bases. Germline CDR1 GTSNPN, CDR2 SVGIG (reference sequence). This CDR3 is CAWSADRGNEKLFF. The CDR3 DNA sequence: TGTGCCTGGAGTGCGGACAGGGGGAATGAAAAACTGTTTTTT.

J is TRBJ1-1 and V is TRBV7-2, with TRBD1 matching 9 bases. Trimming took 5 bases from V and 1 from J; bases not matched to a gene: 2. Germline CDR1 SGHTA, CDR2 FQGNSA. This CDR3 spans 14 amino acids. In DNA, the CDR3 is TGTGCCAGCAGCCCGACAGGGGGGAACACTGAAGCTTTCTTT. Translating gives CASSPTGGNTEAFF. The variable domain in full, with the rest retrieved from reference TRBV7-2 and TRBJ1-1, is GAGVSQSPSNKVTEKGKDVELRCDPISGHTALYWYRQSLGQGLEFLIYFQGNSAPDKSGLPSDRFSAERTGGSVSTLTIQRTQQEDSAVYLCASSPTGGNTEAFFGQGTRLTVV.